This TCR beta chain was found in a study of T cells in Graves' hyperthyroidism and ophthalmopathy. Trimming removed 5 bases at V and 7 bases at J, with 9 bases between. The CDR3 loop spans 11 amino acids. Patients were excluded for uncontrolled infection, other autoimmune disease, pregnancy or lactation. Study results and caveats: Most clonotypes that expanded in the thyroid above 0.001 also showed up in blood.

This clonotype was seen ten or more times. Its antigen remains unidentified. Researchers amplified the TCR beta CDR3 regions from RNA transcripts. TCR CDR3 underwent first-round RT-PCR with the HTBI primer set. TCRdb redid the calling of the multiplex PCR reads with MiXCR, one entry per CDR3 protein. The sample has approximately 530,000 distinct CDR3 sequences; roughly 21% are singletons. Sequenced input: blood. The clonotype comes from a man aged 40-49 years with Graves' ophthalmopathy. This chain links TRBV12-3 or TRBV12-4 with TRBJ2-7; D is unresolved. The CDR3 spells CASSREVEQYF. The CDR3 DNA sequence: TGTGCCAGCAGTAGAGAGGTTGAGCAGTACTTC.